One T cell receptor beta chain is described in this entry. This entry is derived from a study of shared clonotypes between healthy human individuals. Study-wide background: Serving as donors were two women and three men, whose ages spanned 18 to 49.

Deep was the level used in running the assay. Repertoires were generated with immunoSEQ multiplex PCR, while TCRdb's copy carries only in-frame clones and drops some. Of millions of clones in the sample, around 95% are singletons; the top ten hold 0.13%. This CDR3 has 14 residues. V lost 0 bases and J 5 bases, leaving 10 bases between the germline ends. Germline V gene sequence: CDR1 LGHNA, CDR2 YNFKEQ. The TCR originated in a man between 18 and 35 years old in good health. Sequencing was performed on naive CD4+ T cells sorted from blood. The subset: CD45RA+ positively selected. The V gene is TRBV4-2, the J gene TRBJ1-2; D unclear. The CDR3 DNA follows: TGTGCCAGCAGCCAAGACTGGCCGGGTTATGGCTACACCTTC. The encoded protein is CASSQDWPGYGYTF.